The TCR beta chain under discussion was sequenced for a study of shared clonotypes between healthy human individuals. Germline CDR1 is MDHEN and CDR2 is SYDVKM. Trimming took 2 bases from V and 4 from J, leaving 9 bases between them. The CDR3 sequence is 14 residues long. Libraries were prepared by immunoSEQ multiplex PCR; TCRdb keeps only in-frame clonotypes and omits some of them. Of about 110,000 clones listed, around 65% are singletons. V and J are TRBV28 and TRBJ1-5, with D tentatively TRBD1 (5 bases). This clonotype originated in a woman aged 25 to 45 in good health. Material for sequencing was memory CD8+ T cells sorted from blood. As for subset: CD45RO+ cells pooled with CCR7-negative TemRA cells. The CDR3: CASSLRQYNQPQHF. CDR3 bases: TGTGCCAGCAGTTTACGACAGTATAATCAGCCCCAGCATTTT.